Described below is a single T cell receptor (beta chain) sequence and its context. Its target is unknown. cDNA libraries of TCR beta carried unique molecular identifiers. TCRdb re-derived calls from the PCR reads in MiXCR, one entry per CDR3 protein. The profile shows approximately 360,000 distinct CDR3 sequences, approximately 33% of them singletons. The germline CDR1 and CDR2 sequences are WSHSY and SAAADI. The CDR3 consists of 14 residues. The ends lost 3 bases at V and 11 bases at J; junction bases unmatched: 8. The data originate from a study of post-analysis software for immune sequencing data. Overall study: The disease courses spanned relapsing-remitting, secondary progressive and progressive-relapsing forms of multiple sclerosis.

The study's findings and limits: Patients with multiple sclerosis recorded significantly lower normalized Chao1 diversity than controls, the study found. The five TRBV segments detected at higher frequency in patients than in controls included TRBV5-6, TRBV5-1 and TRBV20-1.

The chain uses TRBV10-2 and TRBJ1-1; 11 positions agree with TRBD1. The sequence was collected from a girl aged 10 to 17 with multiple sclerosis. The specimen sequenced was blood. The CDR3 is CASSDPDRGRIAFF. The CDR3 DNA is TGCGCCAGCAGTGATCCGGACAGGGGGCGAATCGCTTTCTTT.